This TCR beta chain came from a study of T cells expressing NK-cell markers. TCRdb reprocessed the 5' RACE reads; each CDR3 protein has one entry and no DNA is given. The table gives approximately 550,000 distinct CDR3 sequences; the top ten clones make up about 3.6% of it. The CDR3 runs to 18 residues. CDR1 is LGHNA, CDR2 YNFKEQ, per germline. Sequenced input: blood T cells: a sorted CD56 or NKG2C T cell subset, CD4+ or CD8+ T cells, or bulk PBMC T cells (not recorded which). The genes are TRBV4-2 and TRBJ2-1; TCRdb's D gene call, TRBD2, goes unchecked for lack of DNA. The sequence came from a man between 18 and 29 years old in good health. The CDR3 sequence: CASSQDGAAGLAIAEQFF.